This T cell receptor (beta chain) comes out of a study of blood T cell repertoires in COVID-19. Study overall: Italy, Spain and the United States were the sources of the convalescent and acute COVID-19 samples. The cDNA or gDNA used as material had been derived from T cells, B-cell-depleted T cells, or PBMCs.

Authors' data handling: Amplifying reference gene primers gave estimates of nucleated cell counts. The table came from immunoSEQ multiplex PCR; TCRdb's copy has only in-frame clones and leaves some out. For V, J and clone size, that table is used; D and trimming come from the DNA. The sample gives 200,000 to 250,000 clones, 65% to 85% of which show up once; 1.3% is in the top ten. Trimming pared 0 bases from V and 6 bases from J, leaving 9 bases between. Germline V gene sequence: CDR1 LGHDT, CDR2 YNNKEL (reference sequence). The CDR3 runs 15 residues. It was during active infection that Seattle patients were enrolled and then longitudinally followed.

This TCR came from a woman aged 25 to 39 with COVID-19, enrolled during active disease. Source material: peripheral blood. This chain links TRBV3-1 (or the pseudogene TRBV3-2) with TRBJ1-6, with D perhaps matching TRBD1 (5 bases). The CDR3: CASSQDVQANSPLHF. The CDR3 region has the DNA TGTGCCAGCAGCCAAGACGTACAGGCTAATTCACCCCTCCACTTT.